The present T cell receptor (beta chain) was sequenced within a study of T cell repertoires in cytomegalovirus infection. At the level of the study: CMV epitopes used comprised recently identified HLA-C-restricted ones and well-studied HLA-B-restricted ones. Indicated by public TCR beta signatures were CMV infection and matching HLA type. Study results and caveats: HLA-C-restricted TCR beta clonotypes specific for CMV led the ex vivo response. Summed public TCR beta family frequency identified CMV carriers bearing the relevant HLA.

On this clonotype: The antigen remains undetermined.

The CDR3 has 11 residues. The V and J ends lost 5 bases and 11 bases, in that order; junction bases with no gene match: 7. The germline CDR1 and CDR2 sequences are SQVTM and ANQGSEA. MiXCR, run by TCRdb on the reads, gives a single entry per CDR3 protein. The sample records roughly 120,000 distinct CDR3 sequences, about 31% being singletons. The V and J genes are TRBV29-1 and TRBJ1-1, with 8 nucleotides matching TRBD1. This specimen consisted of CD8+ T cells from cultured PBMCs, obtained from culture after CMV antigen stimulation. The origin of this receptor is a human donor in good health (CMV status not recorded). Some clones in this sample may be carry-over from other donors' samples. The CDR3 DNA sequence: TGCAGCGTTCCTGACAGGGGACGGGCTTTCTTT. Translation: CSVPDRGRAFF.